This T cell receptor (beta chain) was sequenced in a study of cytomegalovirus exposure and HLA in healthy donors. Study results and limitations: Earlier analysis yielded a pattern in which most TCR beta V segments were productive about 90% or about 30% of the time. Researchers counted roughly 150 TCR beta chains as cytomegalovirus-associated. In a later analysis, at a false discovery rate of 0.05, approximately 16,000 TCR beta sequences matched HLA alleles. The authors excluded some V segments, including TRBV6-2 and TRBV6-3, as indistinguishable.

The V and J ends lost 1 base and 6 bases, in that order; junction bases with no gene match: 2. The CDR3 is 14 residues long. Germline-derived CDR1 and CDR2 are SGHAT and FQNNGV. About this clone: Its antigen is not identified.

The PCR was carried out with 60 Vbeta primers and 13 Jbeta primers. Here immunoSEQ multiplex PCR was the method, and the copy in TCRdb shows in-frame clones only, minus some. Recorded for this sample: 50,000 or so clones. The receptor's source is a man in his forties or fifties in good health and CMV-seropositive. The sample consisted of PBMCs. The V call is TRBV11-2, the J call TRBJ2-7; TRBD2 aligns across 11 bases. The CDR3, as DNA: TGTGCCAGCAGCTTAGGTCTAGCGGGAGGCGAGCAGTACTTC. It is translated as CASSLGLAGGEQYF.